This T cell receptor (beta chain) was documented in a study of T cell responses to AZD1222 COVID-19 vaccine. Broader study findings: Breadth and depth of Spike-specific TCRs rose after two AZD1222 doses. White British people made up most donors, females outnumbered males, and clonal diversity was possibly underestimated.

Germline values: CDR1 MNHNS, CDR2 SASEGT. CDR3 size: 17 residues. V shed 1 base, J shed 10 bases, and the junction held 12 bases outside the gene matches. Of note for this clone: The antigen remains undetermined.

TCRdb keeps only in-frame clones here, not all; method: immunoSEQ multiplex PCR. The sample holds roughly 50,000 clones, roughly 90% seen once. V and J are TRBV6-1 and TRBJ1-6; 8 bases map to TRBD1. The sequence came from an adult in good health. The sequences come from peripheral blood, collected on day 0 of AZD1222 vaccination. The CDR3 DNA sequence: TGTGCCAGCAGTGAAGTACGTGGGACAGGCGCCGGGTCACCCCTCCACTTT. This encodes CASSEVRGTGAGSPLHF.